This TCR beta chain originates from a study of identical twins. TCRdb fed the 5' RACE reads into MiXCR, producing one record per CDR3 protein. The repertoire holds 500,000 to 650,000 distinct CDR3 sequences, with 7.1% as singletons. Study-level points and caveats: Within cord blood, abundant beta clonotypes carried fewer insertions, but memory repertoires showed no such trend.

At least ten counts were recorded for this clonotype. What it recognizes is unknown. CDR1 DFQATT and CDR2 SNEGSKA come from the germline V gene (reference sequence). The CDR3 length is 14 residues. Trimming at V came to 2 bases and at J to 1 base, leaving 4 bases not matched to a gene. In addition, the sample was reused for a study of yellow fever vaccine responses in identical twins.

The receptor was derived from a young woman in good health. J is TRBJ2-7 and V is TRBV20-1, with 8 bases identical to TRBD2. The sequenced material came from PBMCs. The CDR3 region is CSARPSGSSYEQYF. The CDR3 DNA sequence: TGCAGTGCTAGACCCAGCGGGAGTTCCTACGAGCAGTACTTC.